The 30 T cell receptor beta chains listed next were all sequenced from one sample in a study of control samples from healthy donors and cancer patients. Assay used: immunoSEQ multiplex PCR; TCRdb lists only in-frame clones, some missing. The sample has 40,000 to 55,000 clones; around 87% are singletons. Sample: PBMCs. These receptors originate from a woman between 55 and 75 years old with lung cancer.

The rearrangement uses TRBV20-1 and TRBJ2-1; D gene ambiguous. V was pared by 3 bases and J by 3 bases, with 12 bases between. CDR1 and CDR2 from the germline V gene are DFQATT and SNEGSKA (reference sequence). CDR3 length: 14 amino acids. The CDR3 loop reads CSASSHPSYNEQFF. The DNA for the CDR3 is TGCAGTGCTAGTTCCCACCCGAGCTACAATGAGCAGTTCTTC.

The chain has TRBV6-2 or TRBV6-3 and TRBJ1-3; tentatively, D is TRBD1 (6 bases). The V and J ends lost 3 bases and 2 bases respectively, with 14 bases between them. CDR3 length: 16 amino acids. CDR1 MNHEY and CDR2 SVGEGT come from the germline V gene. The DNA for the CDR3 is TGTGCCAGCAGTTATTTTACGGGGGCCGCTGGAAACACCATATATTTT. It yields the protein CASSYFTGAAGNTIYF.

The chain joins TRBV7-2 to TRBJ2-5; no reliable D call. Germline V gene sequence: CDR1 SGHTA, CDR2 FQGNSA. The CDR3 is 13 amino acids. Trimming removed 1 base from V and 3 bases from J, with 6 bases in between. The CDR3, as DNA: TGTGCCAGCAGCTTAGTGCAGAAAGAGACCCAGTACTTC. Translation: CASSLVQKETQYF. Looking up the rest from reference TRBV7-2 and TRBJ2-5 gives the full variable domain: GAGVSQSPSNKVTEKGKDVELRCDPISGHTALYWYRQSLGQGLEFLIYFQGNSAPDKSGLPSDRFSAERTGGSVSTLTIQRTQQEDSAVYLCASSLVQKETQYFGPGTRLLVL.

This clone was recorded once. This chain joins TRBV12-5 and TRBJ2-1; possible D gene TRBD2, 5 bases. Per the germline V gene, CDR1 is LGHNT and CDR2 is FRNRAP. CDR3 length equals 16 residues. V was trimmed by 0 bases and J by 4 bases, leaving 13 bases between them. CDR3 coding DNA: TGTGCTAGTGGTTTGGTACTCGGGAAGCATTACAATGAGCAGTTCTTC. Protein product: CASGLVLGKHYNEQFF. Variable domain in full (rest from reference TRBV12-5 and TRBJ2-1): DARVTQTPRHKVTEMGQEVTMRCQPILGHNTVFWYRQTMMQGLELLAYFRNRAPLDDSGMPKDRFSAEMPDATLATLKIQPSEPRDSAVYFCASGLVLGKHYNEQFFGPGTRLTVL.

The chain couples TRBV18 to TRBJ1-2; 7 positions agree with TRBD1. The CDR3 sequence is 14 residues long. J was trimmed by 6 bases and V by 4 bases; bases with no gene match: 8. From germline, CDR1 is KGHSH and CDR2 LQKENI. CDR3 amino acids: CASSRTETGNGYTF. The CDR3 coding sequence is TGTGCCAGCTCACGCACCGAGACAGGGAATGGCTACACCTTC. Full variable domain (rest looked up from reference TRBV18 and TRBJ1-2): NAGVMQNPRHLVRRRGQEARLRCSPMKGHSHVYWYRQLPEEGLKFMVYLQKENIIDESGMPKERFSAEFPKEGPSILRIQQVVRGDSAAYFCASSRTETGNGYTFGSGTRLTVV.

The chain recombines TRBV10-2 with TRBJ2-1; perhaps TRBD2 as D (6 bases). Trimming removed 2 bases at V and 1 base at J, with 6 bases between. This CDR3 region has 14 residues. Germline-derived CDR1 and CDR2 are WSHSY and SAAADI. CDR3 sequence reads: CASSERESYNEQFF. The CDR3 DNA reads as TGCGCCAGCAGTGAGCGGGAGTCCTACAATGAGCAGTTCTTC.

The V call is TRBV19, the J call TRBJ2-3, with TRBD2 matching over 13 bases. The CDR3 is 16 amino acids. V trimming: 5 bases; J trimming: 4 bases; junction bases outside the gene matches: 6. Germline CDR1 is LNHDA and CDR2 is SQIVND (reference sequence). The CDR3 region is CASSGAGLAGADTQYF. In DNA, the CDR3 is TGTGCCAGTAGTGGAGCTGGACTAGCGGGAGCAGATACGCAGTATTTT.

The chain joins TRBV19 to TRBJ1-1; TRBD1 is a possible D gene (5 bases). In germline, CDR1 is LNHDA, CDR2 SQIVND (reference sequence). The CDR3 covers 13 residues. The germline V and J ends were trimmed by 2 bases and 10 bases, with 14 bases remaining between them. The CDR3 DNA follows: TGTGCCAGTAGTATAAGGGGAGAGACCAGAGCTTTCTTT. It encodes CASSIRGETRAFF.

The chain is built from TRBV6-5 and TRBJ2-5; 7 bases are a match to TRBD2. The CDR3 consists of 11 residues. The trim removed 11 bases at V and 7 bases at J, leaving 7 bases unmatched. Germline CDR1 is MNHEY and CDR2 is SVGAGI. CDR3 DNA sequence: TGTGCCGCATGGGGGGGAGGGACCCAGTACTTC. It encodes CAAWGGGTQYF.

The rearrangement links TRBV2 to TRBJ1-1; 9 bases line up with TRBD1. This CDR3 spans 13 amino acids. CDR1 SNHLY and CDR2 FYNNEI come from the germline V gene. V trimming: 7 bases; J trimming: 6 bases; junction bases outside the gene matches: 6. CDR3 nucleotides: TGTGCCAGCACGGACAGGGGTGAGGCTGAAGCTTTCTTT. Its protein product is CASTDRGEAEAFF.

The CDR3 nucleotides read TGTGCCAGCAGCGTATCTCGGACTACGACTTACACCGGGGAGCTGTTTTTT. Translation gives CASSVSRTTTYTGELFF. J is TRBJ2-2 and V is TRBV9; TRBD2 is a possible D gene (6 bases). Trimming left V 1 base short and J 3 bases short, with 16 bases between. Germline-derived CDR1 and CDR2 are SGDLS and YYNGEE. The CDR3 is made up of 17 amino acids.

This chain links TRBV5-1 with TRBJ2-7, with D perhaps TRBD1 (6 bases). Trimming removed 5 bases from V and 2 bases from J, with 14 bases in between. In germline, CDR1 is SGHRS, CDR2 YFSETQ. This CDR3 is built from 14 residues. The CDR3 sequence: CASRRTVSAYEQYF. In nucleotides, the CDR3 is TGCGCCAGCAGGAGGACAGTCTCCGCCTACGAGCAGTACTTC.

This clone was detected only a few times. The chain joins TRBV28 to TRBJ2-5; D unclear. V gave up 6 bases and J gave up 4 bases, with 18 bases separating them. Germline CDR1 and CDR2: MDHEN and SYDVKM. The CDR3 has 15 amino acids. Written as DNA, the CDR3 is TGTGCCAGCAGCCAAGGCCAGACGGGTGGAGAGACCCAGTACTTC. Translation: CASSQGQTGGETQYF.

The J gene is TRBJ2-2, the V gene TRBV5-1, with a possible D match to TRBD1 (5 bases). Germline V gene lookup returns CDR1 SGHRS and CDR2 YFSETQ. The CDR3 consists of 16 residues. Trimming pared 1 base from V and 2 bases from J, leaving 12 bases between. CDR3 region: CASSLSAGLNTGELFF. In DNA form, the CDR3 reads TGCGCCAGCAGCTTGTCGGCAGGGCTAAACACCGGGGAGCTGTTTTTT.

The gene calls are TRBV29-1 and TRBJ1-4; 10 bases align to TRBD1. This CDR3 spans 14 amino acids. In germline, CDR1 is SQVTM, CDR2 ANQGSEA. V trimming: 1 base; J trimming: 8 bases; junction bases outside the gene matches: 4. The CDR3: CSVEGGQGDEKLFF. The DNA for the CDR3 is TGCAGCGTTGAAGGTGGACAGGGGGACGAAAAACTGTTTTTT.

This chain joins TRBV30 and TRBJ2-1; D call uncertain. V gave up 4 bases and J gave up 9 bases, with 10 bases separating them. CDR3 length: 11 residues. Germline lookup yields CDR1 GTSNPN and CDR2 SVGIG (reference sequence). The CDR3, as DNA: TGTGCCTGGATTGGGATGGGTGAGCAGTTCTTC. Translation gives CAWIGMGEQFF.

The CDR3 sequence: CASTPGTAPDAYF. The CDR3 DNA reads TGTGCCAGCACTCCCGGGACAGCCCCCGATGCGTACTTC. The rearrangement joins TRBV2 to TRBJ2-7, with TRBD1 matching 7 bases. Germline CDR1 reads SNHLY; CDR2 reads FYNNEI. The junction had 15 bases not matched to a gene; V was cut back by 7 bases and J by 12 bases. The CDR3 spans 13 residues.

The chain joins TRBV2 to TRBJ2-5, with D possibly TRBD1 on 5 matching bases. Between the trimmed V and J ends, which lost 8 bases and 1 base, there was a span of 14 bases. Germline CDR1 SNHLY, CDR2 FYNNEI. The CDR3 loop spans 14 amino acids. CDR3 residues: CASGEWQGQETQYF. CDR3 coding DNA: TGTGCCAGCGGGGAATGGCAGGGCCAAGAGACCCAGTACTTC.

This chain connects TRBV15 to TRBJ1-1; TRBD1 might be the D (6 bases). The germline V gene has CDR1 LNHNV and CDR2 YYDKDF (reference sequence). The length of the CDR3 is 14 residues. V was pared by 0 bases and J by 5 bases, with 10 bases between. The CDR3 nucleotides read TGTGCCACCAGCAGAGAAGGGGGAGCGACTGAAGCTTTCTTT. Amino acid sequence: CATSREGGATEAFF.

The rearrangement uses TRBV24-1 and TRBJ1-2; TRBD1 agrees at 8 bases. The CDR3 consists of 14 residues. Per the germline V gene, CDR1 is KGHDR and CDR2 is SFDVKD. Trimming at V came to 3 bases and at J to 5 bases, leaving 4 bases not matched to a gene. CDR3 nucleotide sequence: TGTGCCACCAGTGATCCAGACAGGGGATATGGCTACACCTTC. It yields the protein CATSDPDRGYGYTF.

The rearrangement joins TRBV29-1 to TRBJ2-7, with D perhaps TRBD1 (6 bases). The CDR3 has 14 residues. With 6 bases removed from V and 4 bases from J, the gap between germline ends came to 19 bases. Germline-derived CDR1 and CDR2 are SQVTM and ANQGSEA. CDR3 protein: CSVPRTGIDYEQYF. The DNA for the CDR3 is TGCAGCGTGCCACGAACAGGGATTGATTACGAGCAGTACTTC.

The gene calls are TRBV2 and TRBJ2-2, with TRBD2 matching 15 bases. V was pared by 6 bases and J by 6 bases, with 2 bases of the junction left unmatched. CDR1 is SNHLY and CDR2 is FYNNEI in the germline V gene. The CDR3 is 15 residues long. The CDR3 loop is CASRGTSGRSGELFF. The CDR3 DNA is TGTGCCAGCAGAGGGACTAGCGGGAGGTCCGGGGAGCTGTTTTTT.

The V and J genes are TRBV19 and TRBJ2-3; TRBD1 or TRBD2 may be the D gene (6 bases each). CDR3 length: 17 amino acids. CDR1 and CDR2 (germline): LNHDA, SQIVND (reference sequence). Deletions cut 3 bases from V and 4 bases from J, with 20 bases between. The CDR3 loop reads CASSINGGPGYPDTQYF. CDR3 DNA: TGTGCCAGTAGTATTAATGGGGGGCCAGGGTACCCAGATACGCAGTATTTT.

This sequence joins TRBV6-5 and TRBJ1-5; D uncertain. The CDR3 has 13 residues. Germline assignment: CDR1 MNHEY and CDR2 SVGAGI. V gave up 8 bases and J gave up 5 bases, with 13 bases separating them. CDR3 sequence: CASGLTVYQPQHF. CDR3 sequence (DNA): TGTGCCAGCGGATTAACCGTTTATCAGCCCCAGCATTTT.

This clone was seen only once. V is TRBV7-9 and J is TRBJ2-4; 9 bases align to TRBD1. Germline V lookup: CDR1 SEHNR, CDR2 FQNEAQ (reference sequence). The CDR3 spans 18 residues. With V trimmed by 1 base and J by 8 bases, 15 bases remained unmatched. In DNA form, the CDR3 reads TGTGCCAGCAGCTTAGTCATGGGAATGGGGACAGGGTGGTACATTCAGTACTTC. Its protein is CASSLVMGMGTGWYIQYF. Combining the CDR3 with reference TRBV7-9 and TRBJ2-4 gives the whole variable domain DTGVSQNPRHKITKRGQNVTFRCDPISEHNRLYWYRQTLGQGPEFLTYFQNEAQLEKSRLLSDRFSAERPKGSFSTLEIQRTEQGDSAMYLCASSLVMGMGTGWYIQYFGAGTRLSVL.

The rearrangement joins TRBV5-1 to TRBJ2-2; a possible D gene is TRBD2 (5 bases). The length of the CDR3 is 15 residues. Trimming shortened V by 0 bases and J by 5 bases, and 11 bases separated the two germline ends. CDR1 and CDR2 (germline): SGHRS, YFSETQ. The CDR3 sequence: CASSLAPLETGELFF. In DNA, the CDR3 is TGCGCCAGCAGCTTGGCTCCACTAGAGACCGGGGAGCTGTTTTTT.

The chain employs TRBV27 and TRBJ2-3, with 7 bases matching TRBD2. CDR1 MNHEY and CDR2 SMNVEV come from the germline V gene (reference sequence). CDR3 length: 16 residues. With V trimmed by 0 bases and J by 0 bases, 3 bases remained unmatched. This CDR3 is CASSLSREVSTDTQYF. Here the CDR3 DNA reads TGTGCCAGCAGTTTATCACGGGAGGTTAGCACAGATACGCAGTATTTT.

This clone was found once. The chain is built from TRBV12-3 or TRBV12-4 and TRBJ2-5, with D perhaps matching TRBD1 (6 bases). Trimming removed 8 bases from V and 5 bases from J, with 9 bases in between. CDR3 length equals 11 residues. The CDR3 spells CASSQGETQYF. CDR3 DNA sequence: TGTGCCAGCTCCCAGGGGGAGACCCAGTACTTC.

This chain links TRBV9 with TRBJ2-1; D may be TRBD1 (5 bases). The germline V gene has CDR1 SGDLS and CDR2 YYNGEE. Trimming took 3 bases from V and 8 from J, leaving 15 bases between them. This CDR3 contains 14 residues. CDR3 amino acids: CASSGGGLTYEQFF. The DNA of the CDR3 is TGTGCCAGCAGCGGGGGCGGATTGACCTATGAGCAGTTCTTC.

This chain uses TRBV2 with TRBJ2-2; D may be TRBD2 (6 bases). This CDR3 comprises 15 residues. V dropped 8 bases and J dropped 4 bases, with 17 bases sitting between them. CDR1 and CDR2 (germline): SNHLY, FYNNEI. The CDR3 loop reads CASGDLTPGTGELFF. In nucleotides, the CDR3 is TGTGCCAGCGGGGACTTAACCCCGGGCACCGGGGAGCTGTTTTTT.